This T cell receptor beta chain was sequenced for a study of CD8 T cells in ankylosing spondylitis. Study outcomes and limitations: A motif of several highly homologous TCR beta variants was seen as apparently characteristic of ankylosing spondylitis blood.

The V gene's germline CDR1 is DFQATT and CDR2 SNEGSKA (reference sequence). CDR3 length: 13 residues. V lost 0 bases and J 4 bases, leaving 7 bases between the germline ends. This clonotype came up a few times. Its antigen is not known. Making the TCR beta libraries involved quantitative 5'-RACE with molecular barcodes. MiXCR, run by TCRdb on the 5' RACE reads, gives a single entry per CDR3 protein. The sample has 500,000 or so distinct CDR3 sequences; about 5.7% are singletons. The chain recombines TRBV20-1 with TRBJ2-1, with D uncertain. The receptor's source is a male donor with ankylosing spondylitis. Source material: blood, either unsorted or a sorted T cell fraction (not recorded which). The CDR3 region has the DNA TGCAGTGCTAGAGATTCGAATTACAATGAGCAGTTCTTC. This encodes CSARDSNYNEQFF.